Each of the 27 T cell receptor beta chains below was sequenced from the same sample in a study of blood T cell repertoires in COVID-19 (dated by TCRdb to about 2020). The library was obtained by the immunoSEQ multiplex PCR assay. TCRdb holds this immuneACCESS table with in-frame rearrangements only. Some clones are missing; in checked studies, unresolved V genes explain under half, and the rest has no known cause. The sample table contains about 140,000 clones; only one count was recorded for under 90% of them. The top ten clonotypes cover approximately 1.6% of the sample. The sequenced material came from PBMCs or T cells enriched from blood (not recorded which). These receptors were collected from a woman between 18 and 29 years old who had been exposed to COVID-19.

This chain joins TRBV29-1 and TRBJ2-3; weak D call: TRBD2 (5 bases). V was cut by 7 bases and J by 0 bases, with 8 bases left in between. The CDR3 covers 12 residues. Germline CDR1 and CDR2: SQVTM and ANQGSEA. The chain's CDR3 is CSARRSTDTQYF. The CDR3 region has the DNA TGCAGCGCAAGGAGGAGCACAGATACGCAGTATTTT.

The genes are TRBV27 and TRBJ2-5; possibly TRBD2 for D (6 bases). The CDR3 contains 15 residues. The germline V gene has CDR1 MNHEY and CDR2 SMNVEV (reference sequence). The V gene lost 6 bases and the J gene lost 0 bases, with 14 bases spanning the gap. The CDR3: CASRPYGGDQETQYF. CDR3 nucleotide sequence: TGTGCCAGCAGACCGTACGGCGGGGACCAAGAGACCCAGTACTTC.

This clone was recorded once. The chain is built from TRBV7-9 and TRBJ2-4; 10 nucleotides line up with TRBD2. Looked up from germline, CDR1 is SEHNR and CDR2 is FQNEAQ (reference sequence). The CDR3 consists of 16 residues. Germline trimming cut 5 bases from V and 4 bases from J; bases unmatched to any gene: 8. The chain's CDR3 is CASSADGLAAKNIQYF. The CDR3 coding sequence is TGTGCCAGCAGCGCAGATGGACTAGCGGCAAAAAACATTCAGTACTTC.

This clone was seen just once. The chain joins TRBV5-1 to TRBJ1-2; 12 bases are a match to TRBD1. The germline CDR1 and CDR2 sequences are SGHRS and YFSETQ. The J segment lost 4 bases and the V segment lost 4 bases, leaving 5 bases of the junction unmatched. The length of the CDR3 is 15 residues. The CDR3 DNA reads TGCGCCAGCAGCAGAGGGACAGGGGGCAGCTATGGCTACACCTTC. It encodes CASSRGTGGSYGYTF.

The CDR3 region has the DNA TGTGCCAGCACCCCCTCTGATAGCGGGAGTGCCCAGTACTTC. Its translation: CASTPSDSGSAQYF. The rearrangement links TRBV11-2 to TRBJ2-5; 9 nucleotides line up with TRBD2. V gave up 7 bases and J gave up 9 bases; unmatched junction bases: 12. The CDR3 has 14 amino acids. In germline, CDR1 is SGHAT, CDR2 FQNNGV.

The DNA for the CDR3 is TGTGCCAGCAGCCTTTGGACAGGGGGGTACGAGCAGTACTTC. Its translation: CASSLWTGGYEQYF. The chain combines TRBV11-1 with TRBJ2-7; TRBD1 aligns across 10 bases. Germline CDR1 reads SGHAT; CDR2 reads FQDESV (reference sequence). Unmatched junction bases numbered 5, after V lost 5 bases and J lost 4 bases. This CDR3 has 14 amino acids.

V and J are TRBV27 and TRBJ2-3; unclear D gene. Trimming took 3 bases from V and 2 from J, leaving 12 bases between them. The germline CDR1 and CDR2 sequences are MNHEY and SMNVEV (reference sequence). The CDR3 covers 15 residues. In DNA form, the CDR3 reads TGTGCCAGCAGTTTCTCCCTGGCGGCCACAGATACGCAGTATTTT. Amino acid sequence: CASSFSLAATDTQYF.

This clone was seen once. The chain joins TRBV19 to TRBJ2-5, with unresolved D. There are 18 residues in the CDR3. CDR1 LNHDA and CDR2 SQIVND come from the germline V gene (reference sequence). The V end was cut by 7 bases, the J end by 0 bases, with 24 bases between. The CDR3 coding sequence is TGTGCCAGTAAAATGACCCGGAGTAGCAGTAGAAACCAAGAGACCCAGTACTTC. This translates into CASKMTRSSSRNQETQYF.

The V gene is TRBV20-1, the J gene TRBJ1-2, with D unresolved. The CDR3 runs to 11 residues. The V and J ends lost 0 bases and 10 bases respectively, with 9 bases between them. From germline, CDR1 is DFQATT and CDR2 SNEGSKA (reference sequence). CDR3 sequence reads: CSARDSLLYTF. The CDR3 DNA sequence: TGCAGTGCTAGAGATAGCCTACTCTACACCTTC.

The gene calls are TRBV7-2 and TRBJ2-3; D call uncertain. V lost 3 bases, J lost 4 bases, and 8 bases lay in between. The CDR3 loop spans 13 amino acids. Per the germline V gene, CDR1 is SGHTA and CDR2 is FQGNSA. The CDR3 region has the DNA TGTGCCAGCAGCTTTTCAGAGGCAGATACGCAGTATTTT. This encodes CASSFSEADTQYF.

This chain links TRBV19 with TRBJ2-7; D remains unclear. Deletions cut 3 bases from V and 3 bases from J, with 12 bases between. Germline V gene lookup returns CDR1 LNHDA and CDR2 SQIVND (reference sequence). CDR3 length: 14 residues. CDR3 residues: CASSMGQVVYEQYF. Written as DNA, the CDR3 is TGTGCCAGTAGTATGGGTCAGGTTGTCTACGAGCAGTACTTC.

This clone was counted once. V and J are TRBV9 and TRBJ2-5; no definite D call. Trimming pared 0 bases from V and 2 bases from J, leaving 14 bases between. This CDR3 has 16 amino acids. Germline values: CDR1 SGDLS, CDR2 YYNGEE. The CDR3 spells CASSVGPARPQETQYF. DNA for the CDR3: TGTGCCAGCAGCGTAGGACCCGCTAGACCTCAAGAGACCCAGTACTTC.

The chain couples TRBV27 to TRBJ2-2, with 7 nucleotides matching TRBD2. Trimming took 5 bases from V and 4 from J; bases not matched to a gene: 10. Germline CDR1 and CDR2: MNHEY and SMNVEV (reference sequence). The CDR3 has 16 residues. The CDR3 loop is CASSSLAEVSTGELFF. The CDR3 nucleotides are TGTGCCAGCAGTAGTCTAGCGGAAGTAAGCACCGGGGAGCTGTTTTTT.

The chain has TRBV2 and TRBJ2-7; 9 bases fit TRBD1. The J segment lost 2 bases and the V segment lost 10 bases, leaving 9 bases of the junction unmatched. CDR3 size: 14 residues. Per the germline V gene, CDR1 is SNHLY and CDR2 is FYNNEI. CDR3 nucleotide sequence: TGTGCCACCTCTGGGACAGGGTCGACCTACGAGCAGTACTTC. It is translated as CATSGTGSTYEQYF. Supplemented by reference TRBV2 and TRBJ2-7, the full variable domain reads EPEVTQTPSHQVTQMGQEVILRCVPISNHLYFYWYRQILGQKVEFLVSFYNNEISEKSEIFDDQFSVERPDGSNFTLKIRSTKLEDSAMYFCATSGTGSTYEQYFGPGTRLTVT.

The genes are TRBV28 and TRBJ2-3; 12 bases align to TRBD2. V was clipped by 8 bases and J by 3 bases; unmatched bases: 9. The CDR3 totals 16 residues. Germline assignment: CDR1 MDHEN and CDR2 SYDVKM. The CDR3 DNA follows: TGTGCCAGCGGACTAGCGGGATCCCCCTCGACAGATACGCAGTATTTT. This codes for CASGLAGSPSTDTQYF. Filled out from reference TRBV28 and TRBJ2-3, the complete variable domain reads DVKVTQSSRYLVKRTGEKVFLECVQDMDHENMFWYRQDPGLGLRLIYFSYDVKMKEKGDIPEGYSVSREKKERFSLILESASTNQTSMYLCASGLAGSPSTDTQYFGPGTRLTVL.

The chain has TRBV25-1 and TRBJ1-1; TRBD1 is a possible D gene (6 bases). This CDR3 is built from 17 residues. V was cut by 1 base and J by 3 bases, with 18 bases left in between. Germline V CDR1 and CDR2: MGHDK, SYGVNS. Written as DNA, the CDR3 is TGTGCCAGCAGTGAATTAGGCGGGGGGGGGCCGGACACTGAAGCTTTCTTT. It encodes CASSELGGGGPDTEAFF.

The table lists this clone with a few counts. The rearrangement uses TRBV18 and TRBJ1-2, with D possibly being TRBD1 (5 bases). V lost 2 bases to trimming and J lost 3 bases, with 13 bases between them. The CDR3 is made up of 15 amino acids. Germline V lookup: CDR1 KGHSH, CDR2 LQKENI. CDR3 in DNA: TGTGCCAGCTCACCAAGATCGGGGGACGACTATGGCTACACCTTC. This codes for CASSPRSGDDYGYTF.

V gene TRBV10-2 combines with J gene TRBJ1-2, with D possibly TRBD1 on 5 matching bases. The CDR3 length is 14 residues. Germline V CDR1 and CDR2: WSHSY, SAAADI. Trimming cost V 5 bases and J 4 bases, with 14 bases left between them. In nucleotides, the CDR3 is TGCGCCAGCAGTCCCAAGGGGCGGTTCTATGGCTACACCTTC. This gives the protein CASSPKGRFYGYTF.

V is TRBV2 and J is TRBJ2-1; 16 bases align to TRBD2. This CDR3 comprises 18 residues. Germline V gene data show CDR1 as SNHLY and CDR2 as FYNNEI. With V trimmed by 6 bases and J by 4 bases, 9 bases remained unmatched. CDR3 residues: CASRGLAGGEGRYNEQFF. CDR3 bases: TGTGCCAGCAGGGGACTAGCGGGAGGGGAGGGAAGGTACAATGAGCAGTTCTTC.

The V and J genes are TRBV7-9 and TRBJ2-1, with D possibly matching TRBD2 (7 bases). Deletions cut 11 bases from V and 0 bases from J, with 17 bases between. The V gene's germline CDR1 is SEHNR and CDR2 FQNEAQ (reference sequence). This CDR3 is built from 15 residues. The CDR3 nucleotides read TGTGCCGCGGGGGCGGGAGTGATCTCCTACAATGAGCAGTTCTTC. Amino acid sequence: CAAGAGVISYNEQFF.

CDR3 DNA sequence: TGTGCCAGCATCCGAGGGACAGGGGTTTTCCAAGAGACCCAGTACTTC. Its translation: CASIRGTGVFQETQYF. The chain uses TRBV11-2 and TRBJ2-5; 10 nucleotides agree with TRBD1. V lost 7 bases, J lost 1 base, and 9 bases stayed unmatched. The CDR3 length is 16 residues. Germline values: CDR1 SGHAT, CDR2 FQNNGV.

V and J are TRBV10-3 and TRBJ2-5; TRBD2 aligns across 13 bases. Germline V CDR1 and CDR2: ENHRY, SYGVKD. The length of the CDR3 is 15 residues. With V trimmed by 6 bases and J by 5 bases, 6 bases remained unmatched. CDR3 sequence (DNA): TGTGCCATCAGGGGGGGACTAGCGGGATATGAGACCCAGTACTTC. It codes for CAIRGGLAGYETQYF.

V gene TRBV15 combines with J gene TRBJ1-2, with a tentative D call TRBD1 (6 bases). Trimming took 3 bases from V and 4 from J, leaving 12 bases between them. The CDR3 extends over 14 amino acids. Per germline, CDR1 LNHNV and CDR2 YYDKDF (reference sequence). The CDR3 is CATSREQGLYGYTF. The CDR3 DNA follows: TGTGCCACCAGCAGGGAACAGGGTCTCTATGGCTACACCTTC.

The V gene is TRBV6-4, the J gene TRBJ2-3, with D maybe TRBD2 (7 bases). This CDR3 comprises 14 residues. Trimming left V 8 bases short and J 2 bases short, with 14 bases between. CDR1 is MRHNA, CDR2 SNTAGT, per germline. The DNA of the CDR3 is TGTGCCAGCCGCGGAGGGGGGGACACAGATACGCAGTATTTT. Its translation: CASRGGGDTDTQYF.

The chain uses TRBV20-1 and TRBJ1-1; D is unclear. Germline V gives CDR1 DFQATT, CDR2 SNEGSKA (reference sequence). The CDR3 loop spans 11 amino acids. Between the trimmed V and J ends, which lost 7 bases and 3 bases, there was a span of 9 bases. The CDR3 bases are TGCAGTGTAGGAGAGGACACTGAAGCTTTCTTT. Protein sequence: CSVGEDTEAFF.

The CDR3 DNA is TGTGCCAGCAGTTACAGGGTAGGGTATCAGCCCCAGCATTTT. Protein sequence: CASSYRVGYQPQHF. This chain links TRBV27 with TRBJ1-5; D might be TRBD1 (6 bases). Germline V gene sequence: CDR1 MNHEY, CDR2 SMNVEV (reference sequence). The CDR3 extends over 14 amino acids. V shed 4 bases and J shed 5 bases, with 12 bases lying between them.

The CDR3 here is CSVLQGTNPNYGYTF. In nucleotides, the CDR3 is TGCAGCGTACTACAGGGGACCAATCCTAACTATGGCTACACCTTC. The chain uses TRBV29-1 and TRBJ1-2; 7 bases agree with TRBD1. V dropped 6 bases and J dropped 0; count of bases not matched to a gene: 10. CDR1 is SQVTM and CDR2 is ANQGSEA in the germline V gene. The CDR3 runs to 15 residues.